The rows below give T cell receptor beta chains drawn from one sample of a study of blood T cells in healthy people across ages. TCRdb redid the calling of the 5' RACE reads with MiXCR, one entry per CDR3 protein. The data contain 450,000 to 650,000 distinct CDR3 sequences, more than 20% of them singletons. A further study also used this sample, focusing on T cells of mothers and their children.

Sequencing input: blood. Receptors originate from a boy under 18 in good health. Each CDR3 is given with its conserved first and last residue. The D gene is left open where the match is weak. Some rows mark clone size as missing; the rest say once, few, many or name a class of expanded clone.

cdr3_aa cdr3_nt clone_size v_call d_call j_call
CATDPAAGAITDTQYF TGTGCCACCGACCCCGCAGCGGGAGCGATTACAGATACGCAGTATTTT . TRBV10-3 TRBD2 TRBJ2-3
CSAREGLGYTF TGCAGTGCTAGAGAAGGTTTAGGCTACACCTTC . TRBV20-1 . TRBJ1-2
CASSLAGDPAYEQYF TGCGCCAGCAGCTTAGCGGGGGATCCCGCCTACGAGCAGTACTTC . TRBV5-1 TRBD2 TRBJ2-7
CSGEHQDTQYF TGCAGTGGCGAGCATCAAGATACGCAGTATTTT . TRBV20-1 . TRBJ2-3
CASSGTRLDPDTQYF TGTGCCAGCAGCGGAACTAGACTAGATCCAGATACGCAGTATTTT few TRBV7-8 . TRBJ2-3
CAWSTGTLSDLDIQYF TGTGCCTGGAGTACCGGGACTCTTAGTGATCTGGACATTCAGTACTTC . TRBV30 . TRBJ2-4
CAAGQGANTEAFF TGTGCCGCCGGACAGGGGGCGAACACTGAAGCTTTCTTT . TRBV30 TRBD1 TRBJ1-1
CASRSHQDDEKLFF TGCGCCAGCAGAAGCCACCAGGACGATGAAAAACTGTTTTTT . TRBV5-1 . TRBJ1-4
CASRPLLGTQDPHSYEQYF TGTGCCAGCAGACCCCTGTTGGGGACCCAGGACCCCCATAGCTACGAGCAGTACTTC . TRBV28 . TRBJ2-7
CASSFPIGQLNTEAFF TGTGCCAGCAGTTTCCCCATCGGACAGTTGAACACTGAAGCTTTCTTT . TRBV28 . TRBJ1-1
CATSDLTSGGSYEQYF TGTGCCACCAGTGATCTTACTAGCGGGGGCTCCTACGAGCAGTACTTC . TRBV24-1 TRBD2 TRBJ2-7
CASSDPNGTYEQYF TGTGCCAGCAGTGACCCTAACGGGACCTACGAGCAGTACTTC . TRBV2 . TRBJ2-7
CASSFMEGDTQYF TGTGCCAGCAGTTTCATGGAAGGGGATACGCAGTATTTT few TRBV27 . TRBJ2-3
CASSIGQGSYNEQFF TGTGCCAGTAGTATAGGACAGGGCTCCTACAATGAGCAGTTCTTC few TRBV19 TRBD1 TRBJ2-1
CASSFQGGGEKLFF TGTGCCAGCAGTTTTCAAGGGGGGGGAGAAAAACTGTTTTTT few TRBV28 . TRBJ1-4
CASSQDPPGQPYEQYF TGCGCCAGCAGCCAAGATCCCCCCGGACAGCCCTACGAGCAGTACTTC many TRBV4-1 . TRBJ2-7
CASSPQWSGANVLTF TGTGCCAGCAGCCCCCAGTGGTCTGGGGCCAACGTCCTGACTTTC . TRBV7-2 . TRBJ2-6
CASSQSEQERALNTEAFF TGCGCCAGCAGCCAAAGTGAACAAGAGCGGGCATTGAACACTGAAGCTTTCTTT . TRBV23-1 . TRBJ1-1
CASSAPTSGRHEQFF TGTGCCAGCAGCGCCCCGACTAGCGGGAGGCATGAGCAGTTCTTC . TRBV7-2 TRBD2 TRBJ2-1
CASSLESRGQNEKLFF TGTGCCAGCAGCCTGGAATCGCGGGGCCAGAATGAAAAACTGTTTTTT . TRBV7-8 . TRBJ1-4
CASRGEGLDTGELFF TGTGCCAGCAGGGGGGAGGGCCTCGACACCGGGGAGCTGTTTTTT few TRBV28 TRBD2 TRBJ2-2
CSVEDPRETQYF TGCAGCGTTGAAGATCCACGGGAGACCCAGTACTTC few TRBV29-1 . TRBJ2-5
CASSLRGTGKGEQYF TGTGCCAGCAGTTTACGCGGGACAGGGAAGGGCGAGCAGTACTTC . TRBV27 TRBD1 TRBJ2-7
CASINATGWLGMDNEQFF TGTGCCAGCATAAACGCGACGGGCTGGCTAGGGATGGACAATGAGCAGTTCTTC . TRBV7-9 . TRBJ2-1
CASSSADSPTGELFF TGTGCCAGCAGTTCTGCGGACAGTCCCACCGGGGAGCTGTTTTTT few TRBV12-3/TRBV12-4 . TRBJ2-2
CASSLARAYEQYF TGTGCCAGCAGTTTAGCCAGGGCCTACGAGCAGTACTTC many TRBV12-3/TRBV12-4 . TRBJ2-7
CASSLGRTADLTGELFF TGCGCCAGCAGCTTAGGTCGGACGGCCGACCTTACCGGGGAGCTGTTTTTT . TRBV5-1 . TRBJ2-2
CASSYTAGESSYEQYF TGTGCCAGCAGTTACACGGCGGGGGAGAGCTCCTACGAGCAGTACTTC . TRBV6-2/TRBV6-3 TRBD2 TRBJ2-7
CASSLGLNVGETQYF TGTGCCAGCAGCTTAGGGCTAAACGTTGGCGAGACCCAGTACTTC few TRBV7-2 . TRBJ2-5
CASSARQATDTQYF TGTGCCAGCAGTGCCCGACAGGCCACAGATACGCAGTATTTT few TRBV12-3/TRBV12-4 . TRBJ2-3
CASSQGTGQYNEQFF TGCGCCAGCAGCCAGGGGACTGGCCAATACAATGAGCAGTTCTTC few TRBV4-3 . TRBJ2-1
CASRQTPGQGAGNTGELFF TGTGCCAGCAGACAAACTCCTGGACAGGGGGCGGGAAACACCGGGGAGCTGTTTTTT . TRBV12-3/TRBV12-4 TRBD1 TRBJ2-2
CASSQGTGLSGNTIYF TGCGCCAGCAGCCAAGGCACAGGCCTATCTGGAAACACCATATATTTT . TRBV4-3 . TRBJ1-3
CASSSGLADLQETQYF TGTGCCAGCAGTAGCGGGCTAGCGGACCTACAAGAGACCCAGTACTTC many TRBV6-8 TRBD2 TRBJ2-5
CAGHLNTEAFF TGTGCCGGACACCTGAACACTGAAGCTTTCTTT . TRBV30 . TRBJ1-1
CASSQDLGVSTDTQYF TGTGCCAGCAGCCAAGATCTTGGGGTTAGCACAGATACGCAGTATTTT few TRBV4-2 . TRBJ2-3
CASSHKLTGDETQYF TGCGCCAGCAGCCATAAGTTAACAGGGGACGAGACCCAGTACTTC few TRBV4-1 TRBD1 TRBJ2-5
CASSLYELSYNEQFF TGTGCCAGCAGCTTATACGAGCTCTCCTACAATGAGCAGTTCTTC . TRBV11-2 . TRBJ2-1
CASQGSSYEQYF TGTGCCAGCCAGGGAAGTTCCTACGAGCAGTACTTC . TRBV6-5 . TRBJ2-7
CASSPPGGTDCGYTF TGTGCCAGCAGCCCTCCGGGGGGGACAGATTGTGGCTACACCTTC . TRBV28 TRBD1 TRBJ1-2
CASSPPSWGTEAFF TGCGCCAGCAGCCCCCCAAGTTGGGGCACTGAAGCTTTCTTT once TRBV5-1 . TRBJ1-1
CASSLNRVVGTGELFF TGTGCCAGCAGTCTTAACAGGGTCGTAGGCACCGGGGAGCTGTTTTTT few TRBV27 . TRBJ2-2
CSANSGTAGNTIYF TGCAGTGCAAACTCCGGGACGGCTGGAAACACCATATATTTT few TRBV20-1 . TRBJ1-3
CASSQGLIQVPKNTGELFF TGCGCCAGCAGCCAAGGACTAATCCAAGTACCCAAGAACACCGGGGAGCTGTTTTTT few TRBV4-1 . TRBJ2-2
CASSQQRGPAYEQYF TGCGCCAGCAGCCAACAACGGGGGCCCGCCTACGAGCAGTACTTC . TRBV4-3 . TRBJ2-7
CASSLASLAGSSYEQYF TGTGCCAGCAGCTTGGCTTCGCTAGCGGGGAGCTCCTACGAGCAGTACTTC few TRBV5-5 TRBD2 TRBJ2-7
CASSSRDYPPAETQYF TGTGCCAGCAGTTCTCGCGACTACCCCCCTGCGGAGACCCAGTACTTC . TRBV6-2/TRBV6-3 . TRBJ2-5
CASSPRDSQGAFF TGTGCCAGCAGCCCCCGGGACTCACAAGGAGCTTTCTTT . TRBV27 . TRBJ1-1